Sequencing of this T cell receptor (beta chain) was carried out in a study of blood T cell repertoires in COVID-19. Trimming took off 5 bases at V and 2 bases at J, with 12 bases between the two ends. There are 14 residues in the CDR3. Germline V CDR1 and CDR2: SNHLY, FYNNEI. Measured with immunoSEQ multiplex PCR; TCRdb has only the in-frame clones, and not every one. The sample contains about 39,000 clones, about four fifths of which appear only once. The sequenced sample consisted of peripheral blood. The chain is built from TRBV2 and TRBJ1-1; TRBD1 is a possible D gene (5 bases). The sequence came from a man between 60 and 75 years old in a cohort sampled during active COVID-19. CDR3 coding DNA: TGTGCCAGCAGTAAAAGGGGCCAAAACACTGAAGCTTTCTTT. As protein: CASSKRGQNTEAFF.